This is a list of T cell receptor beta chains from one sample in a study of cytomegalovirus exposure and HLA in healthy donors. Clones were sequenced by immunoSEQ multiplex PCR, and TCRdb holds only the in-frame ones, with some missing. The sample lists 300,000 or so clones; roughly 88% were seen once. Material for sequencing was PBMCs. The receptors stem from a man aged 30 to 45 in good health and CMV-seronegative. CDR3s include the opening cysteine and the closing phenylalanine or tryptophan. Each record gives: V gene, clone size, D gene, CDR3 length, J gene, CDR3 protein, CDR3 DNA. A D gene is named only where the DNA matches it firmly. Some rows mark clone size as missing; the rest say once, few, many or name a class of expanded clone.

V: TRBV20-1
size: -
D: -
length: 11
J: TRBJ2-3
CDR3: CSGLSADTQYF
DNA: TGCAGTGGCCTTTCGGCAGATACGCAGTATTTT

V: TRBV10-2
size: -
D: -
length: 16
J: TRBJ2-7
CDR3: CASSDPGEKGTYEQYF
DNA: TGCGCCAGCAGTGACCCTGGGGAAAAGGGGACCTACGAGCAGTACTTC

V: TRBV7-9
size: -
D: -
length: 13
J: TRBJ1-5
CDR3: CASSLSLAEPQHF
DNA: TGTGCCAGCAGCTTAAGCCTGGCGGAGCCCCAGCATTTT

V: TRBV5-1
size: -
D: TRBD1
length: 15
J: TRBJ1-1
CDR3: CASSLERTGGTEAFF
DNA: TGCGCCAGCAGCTTGGAAAGGACAGGGGGAACTGAAGCTTTCTTT

V: TRBV5-1
size: -
D: TRBD2
length: 16
J: TRBJ2-3
CDR3: CASSWTSGGLPYTQYF
DNA: TGCGCCAGCAGCTGGACTAGCGGGGGGCTCCCATATACGCAGTATTTT

V: TRBV5-4
size: -
D: -
length: 17
J: TRBJ1-1
CDR3: CASSLGGQTQMNTEAFF
DNA: TGTGCCAGCAGCTTGGGGGGGCAGACCCAGATGAACACTGAAGCTTTCTTT

V: TRBV9
size: -
D: -
length: 13
J: TRBJ1-4
CDR3: CASGGIVGTGLFF
DNA: TGTGCCAGCGGGGGGATCGTGGGGACGGGACTGTTTTTT

V: TRBV27
size: -
D: TRBD1
length: 15
J: TRBJ1-5
CDR3: CASSLDRGGTQPQHF
DNA: TGTGCCAGCAGTTTAGACAGGGGAGGGACTCAGCCCCAGCATTTT

V: TRBV2
size: -
D: -
length: 16
J: TRBJ2-4
CDR3: CATREQYELAKNIQYF
DNA: TGTGCCACCCGGGAACAATACGAGCTAGCCAAAAACATTCAGTACTTC

V: TRBV9
size: -
D: -
length: 16
J: TRBJ1-4
CDR3: CASSATSGPINEKLFF
DNA: TGTGCCAGCAGCGCCACGAGTGGGCCAATTAATGAAAAACTGTTTTTT

V: TRBV7-7
size: -
D: -
length: 14
J: TRBJ2-5
CDR3: CASSTDRSQETQYF
DNA: TGTGCCAGCAGCACTGACAGATCCCAAGAGACCCAGTACTTC

V: TRBV7-8
size: -
D: TRBD1
length: 17
J: TRBJ1-1
CDR3: CASSLVTGQGADTEAFF
DNA: TGTGCCAGCAGCTTAGTTACTGGACAGGGGGCTGACACTGAAGCTTTCTTT

V: TRBV5-7
size: -
D: TRBD1
length: 16
J: TRBJ2-1
CDR3: CASSSPGQVAYNEQFF
DNA: TGTGCCAGCAGCTCACCGGGACAGGTGGCCTACAATGAGCAGTTCTTC

V: TRBV19
size: once
D: -
length: 13
J: TRBJ2-2
CDR3: CASSNTQGGELFF
DNA: TGTGCCAGTAGTAACACACAGGGCGGGGAGCTGTTTTTT

V: TRBV7-8
size: few
D: TRBD1
length: 16
J: TRBJ1-1
CDR3: CASSSGFRTGHTEAFF
DNA: TGTGCCAGCAGTTCCGGTTTTAGGACAGGACACACTGAAGCTTTCTTT

V: TRBV9
size: -
D: TRBD1
length: 15
J: TRBJ2-1
CDR3: CASSVMTGGFHEQFF
DNA: TGTGCCAGCAGCGTTATGACAGGGGGATTCCATGAGCAGTTCTTC